Listed below are T cell receptor beta chains from one sample, sequenced in a study of blood T cell repertoires in COVID-19. Using immunoSEQ multiplex PCR, the repertoire was profiled, and TCRdb retains in-frame clones only, with some absent. The sample has more than 200,000 clones, 70% to 90% seen once. Input material: peripheral blood. Receptor source: a young man with active or convalescent COVID-19. CDR3s include the opening cysteine and the closing phenylalanine or tryptophan. D genes are given only for firm matches. The size of a clone is reported for some rows only, either as once, few or many, or as a class for expanded clones.

V gene	J gene	D gene	clone size	CDR3 DNA	CDR3 protein
TRBV14	TRBJ2-7	.	.	TGTGCCAGCAGCGGTTTGGGGTCGGGGGAGCAGTACTTC	CASSGLGSGEQYF
TRBV2	TRBJ2-5	TRBD2	.	TGTGCCAGCCAGCGGGGGACGGTCCAAGAGACCCAGTACTTC	CASQRGTVQETQYF
TRBV6-4	TRBJ2-2	.	few	TGTGCCAGCAGTGACTCTAGCACCGGGGAGCTGTTTTTT	CASSDSSTGELFF
TRBV29-1	TRBJ2-5	TRBD1	.	TGCAGCGCCTCAGGGGGCGGCGAGACCCAGTACTTC	CSASGGGETQYF
TRBV30	TRBJ1-2	.	once	TGTGCCTGGACCTTGGGGCGATCCAACTATGGCTACACCTTC	CAWTLGRSNYGYTF
TRBV2	TRBJ1-1	.	.	TGTGCCGGACGGGCAGGGACTGCCACTGAAGCTTTCTTT	CAGRAGTATEAFF
TRBV9	TRBJ2-3	TRBD2	few	TGTGCCAGCAGCGTGGGACTAGATAGGACCACAGATACGCAGTATTTT	CASSVGLDRTTDTQYF
TRBV5-4	TRBJ1-2	.	.	TGTGCCAGCAGCGCGGGGGCAGGGGATGGCTACACCTTC	CASSAGAGDGYTF
TRBV5-1	TRBJ2-1	TRBD1	.	TGCGCCAGCAGCTTGGTACCTGGGACAGGGGGTAGTGAGCAGTTCTTC	CASSLVPGTGGSEQFF
TRBV6-2/TRBV6-3	TRBJ1-5	.	.	TGTGCCAGCAGTCTCAGGGGAAAGGATCAGCCCCAGCATTTT	CASSLRGKDQPQHF
TRBV9	TRBJ1-2	.	few	TGTGCCAGCAGCGTAGCTCGTTCAGGGCCATATGGCTACACCTTC	CASSVARSGPYGYTF
TRBV9	TRBJ1-1	.	few	TGTGCCAGCAGCACAGGACCCGACTCGAATGAAGCTTTCTTT	CASSTGPDSNEAFF
TRBV4-2	TRBJ2-5	TRBD2	few	TGTGCCAGCAGCCTACAGCGGGGGACCGACGAGACCCAGTACTTC	CASSLQRGTDETQYF
TRBV18	TRBJ2-2	TRBD2	.	TGTGCCAGCTCACTCGGACTAGTCGGTCCCGGGGAGCTGTTTTTT	CASSLGLVGPGELFF
TRBV15	TRBJ2-2	.	.	TGTGCCACCAGCAGAGACCGGGGGAGGAACACCGGGGAGCTGTTTTTT	CATSRDRGRNTGELFF
TRBV2	TRBJ1-5	TRBD1	.	TGTGCCAGCAGTGAGGGGGGGACAGGGAACCAGCCCCAGCATTTT	CASSEGGTGNQPQHF
TRBV7-2	TRBJ2-7	.	.	TGTGCCAGCAGCCCATCGACTACCTACGAGCAGTACTTC	CASSPSTTYEQYF
TRBV6-5	TRBJ1-3	.	.	TGTGCCAGCAGTTACTCGCAGGGTGGAAACACCATATATTTT	CASSYSQGGNTIYF
TRBV2	TRBJ1-1	.	.	TGTGCCAGCAGATTGACAGAGAACACTGAAGCTTTCTTT	CASRLTENTEAFF
TRBV10-3	TRBJ2-1	TRBD2	.	TGTGCCATCAGTGAGTCGATCGGCGGGGGGAATTACAATGAGCAGTTCTTC	CAISESIGGGNYNEQFF
TRBV2	TRBJ1-1	.	.	TGTGCCAGCAGTGCTGTGAACACTGAAGCTTTCTTT	CASSAVNTEAFF
TRBV12-3/TRBV12-4	TRBJ2-5	.	.	TGTGCCAGCAGTGAGATCGCGGGGGAGACCCAGTACTTC	CASSEIAGETQYF
TRBV4-2	TRBJ1-5	TRBD1	.	TGTGCCAGCAGCCAAGAGGGGACAGCGCAGCCCCAGCATTTT	CASSQEGTAQPQHF
TRBV6-1	TRBJ1-4	.	.	TGTGCCAGCAGTGAAGCGCGAGACTTTAATGAAAAACTGTTTTTT	CASSEARDFNEKLFF
TRBV6-5	TRBJ2-7	TRBD2	.	TGTGCCAGCAGTACTAGCGGGGTGACCTACGAGCAGTACTTC	CASSTSGVTYEQYF
TRBV9	TRBJ2-7	TRBD1	.	TGTGCCAGCAGCGCCCGGACAGGGGGCTACGAGCAGTACTTC	CASSARTGGYEQYF
TRBV7-2	TRBJ1-4	.	.	TGTGCCAGCAGCCTAAACACACCGAGGGATGAAAAACTGTTTTTT	CASSLNTPRDEKLFF
TRBV13	TRBJ2-3	.	.	TGTGCCAGCAGCCCCGAGAGCAGCACAGATACGCAGTATTTT	CASSPESSTDTQYF
TRBV11-3	TRBJ1-6	TRBD1	.	TGTGCCAGCAGCTTAGCCCGACAGGGGGCCGATAATTCACCCCTCCACTTT	CASSLARQGADNSPLHF
TRBV19	TRBJ2-2	TRBD1	.	TGTGCCAGTAGTGGGTGGACAGGGGCCGGGGAGCTGTTTTTT	CASSGWTGAGELFF
TRBV7-2	TRBJ1-2	.	.	TGTGCCAGCAGCCCTAATTCGGGTCTCTATGGCTACACCTTC	CASSPNSGLYGYTF
TRBV7-2	TRBJ1-2	TRBD1	.	TGTGCCAGCAGACAAGGGGGACAGGGTCATCGCTACACCTTC	CASRQGGQGHRYTF
TRBV7-9	TRBJ1-3	TRBD1	.	TGTGCCAGCAGCTTATATGGACAGGGGAGCTCTGGAAACACCATATATTTT	CASSLYGQGSSGNTIYF
TRBV6-5	TRBJ1-1	TRBD1	.	TGTGCCAGCAGTTCCGGACAGGGCTACACTGAAGCTTTCTTT	CASSSGQGYTEAFF
TRBV7-9	TRBJ1-6	.	.	TGTGCCAGCAGGACAGAATATAATTCACCCCTCCACTTT	CASRTEYNSPLHF
TRBV27	TRBJ2-7	.	.	TGTGCCAGCAGTTTATCCTGGGACTCCGAGCAGTACTTC	CASSLSWDSEQYF
TRBV6-5	TRBJ2-1	TRBD2	.	TGTGCCGGGGGTAGCGGGGGGCCATACAATGAGCAGTTCTTC	CAGGSGGPYNEQFF
TRBV4-2	TRBJ2-5	.	.	TGTGCCAGCAGTTCTGTTCCAGGGGAGACCCAGTACTTC	CASSSVPGETQYF
TRBV5-1	TRBJ2-7	.	once	TGCGCCAGCAGCTCCGGACAGCTCCTCTCCTACGAGCAGTACTTC	CASSSGQLLSYEQYF
TRBV5-6	TRBJ1-1	.	.	TGTGCCAGCAGCACCCGACAGACAGGTTTTCACACTGAAGCTTTCTTT	CASSTRQTGFHTEAFF
TRBV5-1	TRBJ2-2	TRBD1	.	TGCGCCAGCAGCCGGACAGGGGGCGCCGTGGGGGAGCTGTTTTTT	CASSRTGGAVGELFF
TRBV5-1	TRBJ1-3	.	.	TGCGCCAGCAGCCCTCCCAGTGGAAACACCATATATTTT	CASSPPSGNTIYF
TRBV5-1	TRBJ1-6	TRBD1	.	TGCGCCAGCAGCGGAGGACAGGGAAGGCATTCACCCCTCCACTTT	CASSGGQGRHSPLHF
TRBV9	TRBJ2-5	TRBD2	.	TGTGCCAGCAGCGTAGGGCTAGCGGGGGGGCCCTACCAAGAGACCCAGTACTTC	CASSVGLAGGPYQETQYF
TRBV5-4	TRBJ2-6	TRBD1	.	TGTGCCAGCGTCCGGGACAGGGCTGGGGCCAACGTCCTGACTTTC	CASVRDRAGANVLTF
TRBV5-4	TRBJ2-3	TRBD2	.	TGTGCCAGCAGCTTGGATGGTTACGGGGGGGCGGATGCGCAGTATTTT	CASSLDGYGGADAQYF
TRBV29-1	TRBJ1-1	.	.	TGCAGCGTTTGGGGGGGAGGTTCGTCTGAAGCTTTCTTT	CSVWGGGSSEAFF
TRBV6-5	TRBJ1-5	.	.	TGTGCCAGCAGACAGGATTTTTCGGAGTTTCAGCCCCAGCATTTT	CASRQDFSEFQPQHF